This TCR beta chain was recorded in a study of blood T cell repertoires in COVID-19 (dated by TCRdb to 2020 to 2022). General notes on the study: Samples covering the acute and convalescent phases of COVID-19 were provided by collaborators in the United States, Italy and Spain. The prospective study material was composed of cDNA or gDNA derived from T cells, B-cell-depleted T cells, or PBMCs. The dataset comprised deeply sampled blood TCRbeta repertoires from subjects exposed to, actively infected with, or recovered from COVID-19. The repertoires were released in a freely available public database intended as a resource for research on the immune response to SARS-CoV-2. Samples were obtained from the ongoing ImmuneRACE study (first 160 participants) and from some 1,200 subjects provided by 6 global collaborators. A de-identified subject ID, COVID-19 status, age in years and sex were almost always included in the sample metadata. Where HLA class I and class II types were available, the types were taken from metadata supplied by the sample provider, not from assay-based typing.

The CDR3 holds 16 amino acids from the cysteine to the phenylalanine. The read is trimmed to its CDR3 DNA, 48 bases read in frame from base 1. Trimming leaves V shorter by 0 bases and J shorter by 2 bases, with the junction holding 6 bases beyond the gene matches. From a lookup of the germline V gene, CDR1 and CDR2 are SGHDT and YYEEEE. TCRbeta CDR3 regions were amplified from genomic DNA using the immunoSEQ Assay, a bias-controlled multiplex PCR. The study's processing was this. Nucleated cell counts per sample were estimated from amplification of reference gene primers within the assay. To quantify the absolute abundance of each unique TCRbeta CDR3 rearrangement, sequence reads were collapsed and filtered. For each sample, productive Simpson clonality was calculated as the square root of Simpson's diversity index across productive rearrangements. This is the immuneACCESS table as TCRdb keeps it, with only in-frame sequences that have V and J called. A part of the clones is gone; compared with another copy, unresolved V genes explain less than half, and the rest is unexplained. That table furnishes V, J and clone size, whereas the DNA furnished D and trimming. The sample data list about 120,000 clones, and over 60% of these were observed just once. The ten biggest clones cover 6.2% of the sample.

About this clone: It has no known antigen specificity. No per-base quality is available; no much larger clone lies one base away.

Collaborating institutions collected whole blood in K2EDTA tubes following their own protocols. Collaborator samples were shipped for TCRbeta analysis as frozen whole blood, isolated PBMCs, or DNA extracted from either sample type. Study-level results and caveats: How much clinical and demographic metadata was included differed by source and by participant, and the metadata was provided uncurated.

In this chain, TRBV5-6 is recombined with TRBJ2-3; TRBD2 matches 7 bases in the middle. The source is a man in his 70s with acute or convalescent COVID-19. Sequencing was done on a sample of peripheral blood. The bases read TGTGCCAGCAGCTTGGCGGTGAGCGGGATCACAGATACGCAGTATTTT. It translates to CASSLAVSGITDTQYF.